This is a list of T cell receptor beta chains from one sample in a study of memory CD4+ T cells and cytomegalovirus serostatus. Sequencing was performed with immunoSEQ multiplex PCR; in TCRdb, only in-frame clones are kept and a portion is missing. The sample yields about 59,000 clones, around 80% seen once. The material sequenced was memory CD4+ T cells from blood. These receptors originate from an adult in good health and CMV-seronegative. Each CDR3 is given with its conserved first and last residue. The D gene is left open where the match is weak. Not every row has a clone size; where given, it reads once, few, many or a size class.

cdr3_aa: CASSPTTAPTNEKLFF; cdr3_nt: TGTGCCAGCTCACCGACGACAGCGCCAACTAATGAAAAACTGTTTTTT; clone_size: -; d_call: -; j_call: TRBJ1-4; v_call: TRBV18
cdr3_aa: CASSHGANTEAFF; cdr3_nt: TGTGCCAGCTCACACGGGGCGAACACTGAAGCTTTCTTT; clone_size: -; d_call: -; j_call: TRBJ1-1; v_call: TRBV18
cdr3_aa: CASSLGGAGANVLTF; cdr3_nt: TGTGCCAGCAGCTTAGGGGGAGCTGGGGCCAACGTCCTGACTTTC; clone_size: -; d_call: -; j_call: TRBJ2-6; v_call: TRBV7-2
cdr3_aa: CASILHGSGNTIYF; cdr3_nt: TGTGCCAGCATTCTACACGGATCTGGAAACACCATATATTTT; clone_size: -; d_call: -; j_call: TRBJ1-3; v_call: TRBV6-6
cdr3_aa: CASSPGDSGSYNEQFF; cdr3_nt: TGTGCCAGCAGCCCGGGGGACAGTGGCTCCTACAATGAGCAGTTCTTC; clone_size: once; d_call: -; j_call: TRBJ2-1; v_call: TRBV5-4
cdr3_aa: CASREGTGGNEKLFF; cdr3_nt: TGTGCCAGCAGGGAAGGGACAGGGGGAAATGAAAAACTGTTTTTT; clone_size: -; d_call: TRBD1; j_call: TRBJ1-4; v_call: TRBV6-1
cdr3_aa: CASSYQYTDTQYF; cdr3_nt: TGTGCCAGCAGTTACCAGTACACAGATACGCAGTATTTT; clone_size: -; d_call: -; j_call: TRBJ2-3; v_call: TRBV6-5
cdr3_aa: CASSVVAGGPSGELFF; cdr3_nt: TGTGCCAGCAGCGTAGTTGCGGGAGGGCCGAGCGGGGAGCTGTTTTTT; clone_size: -; d_call: TRBD2; j_call: TRBJ2-2; v_call: TRBV9
cdr3_aa: CASERGANTEAFF; cdr3_nt: TGTGCCAGCGAGAGGGGGGCGAACACTGAAGCTTTCTTT; clone_size: -; d_call: -; j_call: TRBJ1-1; v_call: TRBV2
cdr3_aa: CASIQSGTRDEQFF; cdr3_nt: TGTGCCAGCATCCAGTCCGGGACTAGAGATGAGCAGTTCTTC; clone_size: few; d_call: TRBD2; j_call: TRBJ2-1; v_call: TRBV2
cdr3_aa: CASSQEGLAGSGYNEQFF; cdr3_nt: TGCGCCAGCAGTCAGGAGGGGCTAGCGGGATCCGGGTACAATGAGCAGTTCTTC; clone_size: -; d_call: TRBD2; j_call: TRBJ2-1; v_call: TRBV5-1
cdr3_aa: CATSRARKDTQYF; cdr3_nt: TGTGCCACCAGCAGAGCCCGGAAGGATACGCAGTATTTT; clone_size: -; d_call: -; j_call: TRBJ2-3; v_call: TRBV15
cdr3_aa: CASSEGAYQPQHF; cdr3_nt: TGTGCCAGCAGTGAAGGGGCCTATCAGCCCCAGCATTTT; clone_size: -; d_call: -; j_call: TRBJ1-5; v_call: TRBV6-1
cdr3_aa: CASSYRGSGAGNTIYF; cdr3_nt: TGTGCCAGCAGTTACCGGGGCAGCGGTGCCGGAAACACCATATATTTT; clone_size: -; d_call: -; j_call: TRBJ1-3; v_call: TRBV6-5
cdr3_aa: CSASIQGVAFF; cdr3_nt: TGCAGTGCTAGTATCCAGGGAGTAGCTTTCTTT; clone_size: -; d_call: -; j_call: TRBJ1-1; v_call: TRBV20-1
cdr3_aa: CASSLVNANTGELFF; cdr3_nt: TGTGCCAGCAGCTTAGTAAACGCGAACACCGGGGAGCTGTTTTTT; clone_size: -; d_call: -; j_call: TRBJ2-2; v_call: TRBV11-2
cdr3_aa: CASSSSRGSYTF; cdr3_nt: TGTGCCAGCAGTTCCTCCAGGGGTAGCTACACCTTC; clone_size: -; d_call: -; j_call: TRBJ1-2; v_call: TRBV2
cdr3_aa: CASSYERQGQAFF; cdr3_nt: TGTGCCAGCAGTTACGAGCGACAGGGCCAAGCTTTCTTT; clone_size: once; d_call: TRBD1; j_call: TRBJ1-1; v_call: TRBV6-6
cdr3_aa: CASSLSGQGYNEQFF; cdr3_nt: TGTGCCAGCAGCTTAAGCGGCCAAGGATACAATGAGCAGTTCTTC; clone_size: -; d_call: -; j_call: TRBJ2-1; v_call: TRBV7-6
cdr3_aa: CASSIGEAYEKLFF; cdr3_nt: TGTGCCAGTAGTATCGGGGAGGCCTATGAAAAACTGTTTTTT; clone_size: -; d_call: -; j_call: TRBJ1-4; v_call: TRBV19
cdr3_aa: CASGRQGSNQPQHF; cdr3_nt: TGTGCCAGCGGCCGACAGGGGAGCAATCAGCCCCAGCATTTT; clone_size: -; d_call: TRBD1; j_call: TRBJ1-5; v_call: TRBV27
cdr3_aa: CASKETGYGSTYNEQFF; cdr3_nt: TGTGCCAGTAAAGAAACTGGATATGGAAGTACCTACAATGAGCAGTTCTTC; clone_size: -; d_call: -; j_call: TRBJ2-1; v_call: TRBV19
cdr3_aa: CASSYSLLNTEAFF; cdr3_nt: TGTGCCAGCAGTTACTCGTTGTTGAACACTGAAGCTTTCTTT; clone_size: once; d_call: -; j_call: TRBJ1-1; v_call: TRBV6-5
cdr3_aa: CSVAGTVNTGELFF; cdr3_nt: TGCAGCGTCGCCGGGACAGTGAACACCGGGGAGCTGTTTTTT; clone_size: once; d_call: TRBD1; j_call: TRBJ2-2; v_call: TRBV29-1
cdr3_aa: CASSSTGQSPLHF; cdr3_nt: TGTGCCAGCAGCTCGACAGGGCAATCACCCCTCCACTTT; clone_size: -; d_call: TRBD1; j_call: TRBJ1-6; v_call: TRBV5-4
cdr3_aa: CASSLGSGREREQFF; cdr3_nt: TGTGCCAGCAGCTTGGGGAGCGGGAGAGAACGTGAGCAGTTCTTC; clone_size: -; d_call: TRBD2; j_call: TRBJ2-1; v_call: TRBV5-6